What follows describes a single TCR beta chain. J lost 8 bases, V lost 4 bases, and 11 bases had no gene match. The CDR3 sequence is 15 residues long. CDR1 is MNHEY and CDR2 is SMNVEV in the germline V gene (reference sequence). Source study methods: Estimation of nucleated cell counts was performed using reference gene primer amplification. Clones were read by immunoSEQ multiplex PCR, and TCRdb kept only the in-frame ones, dropping some. D and trimming come from the DNA, and the V and J calls and clone size come from that table. The repertoire has 450,000 to 500,000 clones, 87% of them found once; the top ten carry 0.7%. The data belong to a study of blood T cell repertoires in COVID-19. Study-level information: There were acute and convalescent COVID-19 samples, and they came from the United States, Italy and Spain.

Recruits, aged about 18 to 95 years, lived in some 25 US areas. The receptor was derived from a woman in her late teens or twenties who had recovered from COVID-19. V and J are TRBV27 and TRBJ2-1; TRBD1 aligns across 7 bases. Input material: PBMCs or T cells enriched from blood (not recorded which). CDR3 nucleotide sequence: TGTGCCAGCAGTTACAGACAGGGAATTACGGATGAGCAGTTCTTC. This gives the protein CASSYRQGITDEQFF.